This TCR beta chain is from a study of T-cell memory formation after mild COVID-19. Per germline, CDR1 SGHTA and CDR2 FQGNSA. This CDR3 is 15 amino acids long. V dropped 2 bases and J dropped 1 base, with 11 bases sitting between them. For this clonotype: Antigen: not known.

TCRdb processed the 5' RACE reads anew with MiXCR; each CDR3 protein has one entry. The data show about 160,000 distinct CDR3 sequences, 25% to 40% seen once. Points from the study as a whole: Clones contracting across day 15 to 85 had a balanced CD4/CD8 profile; later expanding clones leaned CD4+. Second-wave clones peaking on day 37 lacked confirmed SARS-CoV-2 specificity.

The material sequenced was PBMCs or a T cell subset sorted from them (not recorded which). The genes are TRBV7-2 and TRBJ1-1; D is ambiguous. The origin of this receptor is an adult woman who had mild COVID-19 (a few samples of this study predate the infection). Cell type and time point are not known. The CDR3: CASSLLGWGNTEAFF. The DNA of the CDR3 is TGTGCCAGCAGCTTATTGGGCTGGGGGAACACTGAAGCTTTCTTT.